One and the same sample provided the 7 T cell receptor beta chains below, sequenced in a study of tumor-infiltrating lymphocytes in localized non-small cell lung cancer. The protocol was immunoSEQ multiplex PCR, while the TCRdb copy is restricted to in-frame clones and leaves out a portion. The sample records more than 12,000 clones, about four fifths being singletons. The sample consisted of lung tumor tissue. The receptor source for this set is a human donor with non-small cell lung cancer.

The CDR3 region has the DNA TGTGCCAGCAGTTCCTCGGGGGTTGGAAACACCATATATTTT. It encodes CASSSSGVGNTIYF. The V call is TRBV28, the J call TRBJ1-3, with D tentatively TRBD1 (5 bases). CDR1 is MDHEN, CDR2 SYDVKM, per germline. The CDR3 is 14 amino acids. The V end was cut by 4 bases, the J end by 3 bases, with 10 bases between.

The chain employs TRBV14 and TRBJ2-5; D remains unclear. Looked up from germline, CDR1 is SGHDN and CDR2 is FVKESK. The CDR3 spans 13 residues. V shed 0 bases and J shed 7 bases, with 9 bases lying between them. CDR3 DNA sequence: TGTGCCAGCAGCCAAGACTTACTCGGGACCCAGTACTTC. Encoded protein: CASSQDLLGTQYF. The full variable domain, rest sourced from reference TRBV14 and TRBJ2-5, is EAGVTQFPSHSVIEKGQTVTLRCDPISGHDNLYWYRRVMGKEIKFLLHFVKESKQDESGMPNNRFLAERTGGTYSTLKVQPAELEDSGVYFCASSQDLLGTQYFGPGTRLLVL.

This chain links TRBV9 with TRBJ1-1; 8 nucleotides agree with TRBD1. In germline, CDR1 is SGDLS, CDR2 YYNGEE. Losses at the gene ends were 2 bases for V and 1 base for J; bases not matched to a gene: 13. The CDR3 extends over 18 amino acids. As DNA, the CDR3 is TGTGCCAGCAGCGTGGATCTAAACTCCGGGACAGGGAACACTGAAGCTTTCTTT. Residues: CASSVDLNSGTGNTEAFF.

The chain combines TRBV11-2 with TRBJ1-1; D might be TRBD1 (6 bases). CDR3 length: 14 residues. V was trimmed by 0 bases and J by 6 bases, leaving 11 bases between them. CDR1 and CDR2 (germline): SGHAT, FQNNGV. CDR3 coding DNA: TGTGCCAGCAGCTTAGAGGGGGGCTCGGCTGAAGCTTTCTTT. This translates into CASSLEGGSAEAFF.

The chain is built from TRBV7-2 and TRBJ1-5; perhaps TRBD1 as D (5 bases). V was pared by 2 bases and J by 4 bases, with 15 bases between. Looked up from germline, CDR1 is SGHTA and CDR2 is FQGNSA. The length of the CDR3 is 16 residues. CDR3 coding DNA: TGTGCCAGCAGCTTAACCTGGAATGGGGGAAATCAGCCCCAGCATTTT. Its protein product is CASSLTWNGGNQPQHF.

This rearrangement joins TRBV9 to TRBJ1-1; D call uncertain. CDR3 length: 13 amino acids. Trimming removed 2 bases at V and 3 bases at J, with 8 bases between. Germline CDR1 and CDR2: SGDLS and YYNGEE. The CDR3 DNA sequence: TGTGCCAGCAGCGTCCGAGGCGACACTGAAGCTTTCTTT. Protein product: CASSVRGDTEAFF.

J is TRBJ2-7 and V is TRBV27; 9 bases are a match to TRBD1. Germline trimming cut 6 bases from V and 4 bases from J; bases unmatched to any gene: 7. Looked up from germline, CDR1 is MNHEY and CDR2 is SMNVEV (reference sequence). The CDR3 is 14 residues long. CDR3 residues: CASSRTGDNYEQYF. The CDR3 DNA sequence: TGTGCCAGCAGCCGGACAGGGGATAATTACGAGCAGTACTTC.